This T cell receptor (beta chain) was sequenced for a study of neurological immune-mediated disorders. There are many counts of this clonotype. CDR1 is LGHNA, CDR2 YSLEER, per germline. This CDR3 is built from 16 residues. J was trimmed by 2 bases and V by 1 base; bases with no gene match: 6. TCRdb processed the 5' RACE reads anew with MiXCR; each CDR3 protein has one entry. The sample lists 47,000 or so distinct CDR3 sequences; 9% to 10% were seen once. Noted time point: longitudinal time-point 1 (baseline). Libraries used 2 million unsorted PBMCs kept frozen in RNAlater. The chain recombines TRBV4-3 with TRBJ1-1, with 8 bases that match TRBD1. The TCR was taken from a woman between 40 and 55 years old in good health. Material: PBMCs. The CDR3 DNA sequence: TGCGCCAGCAGCCAAGGGACAGGGAGGTTAAACACTGAAGCTTTCTTT. This sequence encodes CASSQGTGRLNTEAFF.